The clone carrying this T cell receptor (beta chain) occurred many times. Its cognate antigen is unknown. The data are from a study of T cells in Graves' hyperthyroidism and ophthalmopathy. General study findings and limits: The model predicted ophthalmopathy a median approximately 6 months before onset.

Authors of the study amplified TCR beta CDR3 regions from RNA transcripts. HTBI primers drove first-round RT-PCR of the TCR CDR3. Each CDR3 protein gets one entry after TCRdb re-called the multiplex PCR reads with MiXCR. The sample lists around 600,000 distinct CDR3 sequences; around 15% were seen once. CDR3 length equals 13 residues. V lost 8 bases, J lost 4 bases, and 18 bases lay in between. The germline gives CDR1 GTSNPN, CDR2 SVGIG (reference sequence). Ophthalmopathy cases met thresholds of Clinical Activity Score at least 3, NOSPECS grade at least 4 and duration under 3 months. In making diagnoses, clinical symptoms, serum thyroxine and TRAb, thyroid ultrasound and orbital computed tomography were all used.

The chain uses TRBV30 and TRBJ2-7; a possible D gene is TRBD2 (5 bases). This receptor was taken from a woman in her thirties or forties with Graves' ophthalmopathy. Sequenced material: blood. The CDR3 nucleotides are TGTGCCGGGTGGACGGGAAAAGAGTACGAGCAGTACTTC. This translates into CAGWTGKEYEQYF.